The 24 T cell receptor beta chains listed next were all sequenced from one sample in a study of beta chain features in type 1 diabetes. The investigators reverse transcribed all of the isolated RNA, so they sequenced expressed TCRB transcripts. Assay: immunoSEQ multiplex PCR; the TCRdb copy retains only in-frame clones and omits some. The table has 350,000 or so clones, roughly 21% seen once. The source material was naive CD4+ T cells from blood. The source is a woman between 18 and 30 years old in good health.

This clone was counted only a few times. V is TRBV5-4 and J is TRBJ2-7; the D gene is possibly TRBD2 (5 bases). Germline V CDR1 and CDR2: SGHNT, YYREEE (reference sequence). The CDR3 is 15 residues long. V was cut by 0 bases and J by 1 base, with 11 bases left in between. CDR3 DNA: TGTGCCAGCAGCTTGGGAGCTGGCGGGTCCTACGAGCAGTACTTC. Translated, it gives CASSLGAGGSYEQYF.

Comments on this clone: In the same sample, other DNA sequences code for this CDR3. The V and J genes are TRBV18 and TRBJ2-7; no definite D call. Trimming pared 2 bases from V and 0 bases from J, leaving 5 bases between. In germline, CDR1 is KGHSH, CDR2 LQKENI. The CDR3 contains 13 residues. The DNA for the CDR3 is TGTGCCAGCTCACCAAGCTCCTCCTACGAGCAGTACTTC. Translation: CASSPSSSYEQYF.

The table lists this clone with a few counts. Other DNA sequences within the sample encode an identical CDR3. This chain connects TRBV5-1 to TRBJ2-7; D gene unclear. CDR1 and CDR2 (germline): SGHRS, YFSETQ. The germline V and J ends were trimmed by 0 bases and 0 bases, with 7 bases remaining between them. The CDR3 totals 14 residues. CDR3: CASSLGVSSYEQYF. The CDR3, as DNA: TGCGCCAGCAGCTTGGGAGTGAGCTCCTACGAGCAGTACTTC.

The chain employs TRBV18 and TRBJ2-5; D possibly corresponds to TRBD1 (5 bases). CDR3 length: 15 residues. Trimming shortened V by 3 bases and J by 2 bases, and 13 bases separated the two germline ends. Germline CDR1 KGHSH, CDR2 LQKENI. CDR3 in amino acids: CASSPGQARQETQYF. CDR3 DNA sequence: TGTGCCAGCTCACCCGGACAAGCTAGACAAGAGACCCAGTACTTC. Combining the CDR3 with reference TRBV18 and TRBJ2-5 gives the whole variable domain NAGVMQNPRHLVRRRGQEARLRCSPMKGHSHVYWYRQLPEEGLKFMVYLQKENIIDESGMPKERFSAEFPKEGPSILRIQQVVRGDSAAYFCASSPGQARQETQYFGPGTRLLVL.

CDR3 sequence: CASSLDRGPSPLHF. The CDR3 DNA reads as TGTGCCAGCAGCTTAGACAGGGGGCCTTCACCCCTCCACTTT. This chain connects TRBV7-9 to TRBJ1-6, with 9 bases identical to TRBD1. The CDR3 extends over 14 amino acids. Unmatched junction bases numbered 1, after V lost 1 base and J lost 9 bases. Germline CDR1 and CDR2: SEHNR and FQNEAQ (reference sequence).

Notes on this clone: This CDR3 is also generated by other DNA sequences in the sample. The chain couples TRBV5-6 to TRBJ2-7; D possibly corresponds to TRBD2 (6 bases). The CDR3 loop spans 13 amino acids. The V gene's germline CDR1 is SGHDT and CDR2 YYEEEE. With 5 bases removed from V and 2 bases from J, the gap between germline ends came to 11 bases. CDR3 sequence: CASSPGLTYEQYF. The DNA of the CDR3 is TGTGCCAGCAGTCCGGGACTGACCTACGAGCAGTACTTC.

CDR3 in DNA: TGCGCCAGCCGCGGACAGGGAACTGAAGCTTTCTTT. It translates to CASRGQGTEAFF. The rearrangement joins TRBV5-1 to TRBJ1-1; 8 positions match TRBD1. J lost 5 bases, V lost 7 bases, and 4 bases had no gene match. Germline V gives CDR1 SGHRS, CDR2 YFSETQ. This CDR3 has 12 residues.

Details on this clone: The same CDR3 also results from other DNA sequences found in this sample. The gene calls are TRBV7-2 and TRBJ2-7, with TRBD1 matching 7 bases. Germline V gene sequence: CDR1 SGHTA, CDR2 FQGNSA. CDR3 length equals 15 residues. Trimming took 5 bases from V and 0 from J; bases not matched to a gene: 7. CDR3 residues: CASSLLTGSSYEQYF. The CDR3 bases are TGTGCCAGCAGCCTGCTGACAGGGAGCTCCTACGAGCAGTACTTC.

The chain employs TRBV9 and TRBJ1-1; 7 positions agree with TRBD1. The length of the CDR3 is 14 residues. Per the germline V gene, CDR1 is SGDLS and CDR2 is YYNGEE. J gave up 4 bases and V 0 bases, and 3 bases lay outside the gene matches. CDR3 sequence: CASSVGTGITEAFF. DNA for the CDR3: TGTGCCAGCAGCGTAGGGACAGGAATCACTGAAGCTTTCTTT.

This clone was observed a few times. CDR3 amino acids: CASSPGLVRGGRNTIYF. CDR3 nucleotide sequence: TGCGCCAGCAGCCCCGGCCTTGTGCGGGGTGGTAGAAACACCATATATTTT. The chain couples TRBV4-1 to TRBJ1-3; D gene ambiguous. The germline gives CDR1 MGHRA, CDR2 YSYEKL. The CDR3 is 17 residues long. Trimming shortened V by 4 bases and J by 5 bases, and 21 bases separated the two germline ends.

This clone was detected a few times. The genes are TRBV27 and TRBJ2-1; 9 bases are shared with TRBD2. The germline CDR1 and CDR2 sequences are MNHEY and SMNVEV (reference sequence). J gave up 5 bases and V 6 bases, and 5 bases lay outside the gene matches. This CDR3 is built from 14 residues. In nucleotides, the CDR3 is TGTGCCAGCAGGAGACTAGCGGAGAACAATGAGCAGTTCTTC. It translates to CASRRLAENNEQFF.

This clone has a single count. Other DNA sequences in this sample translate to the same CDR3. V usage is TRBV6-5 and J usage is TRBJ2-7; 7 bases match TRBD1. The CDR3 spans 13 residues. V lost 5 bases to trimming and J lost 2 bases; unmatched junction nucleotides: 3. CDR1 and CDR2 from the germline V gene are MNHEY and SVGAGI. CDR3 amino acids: CASSRQGTYEQYF. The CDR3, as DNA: TGTGCCAGCAGTAGACAGGGTACCTACGAGCAGTACTTC.

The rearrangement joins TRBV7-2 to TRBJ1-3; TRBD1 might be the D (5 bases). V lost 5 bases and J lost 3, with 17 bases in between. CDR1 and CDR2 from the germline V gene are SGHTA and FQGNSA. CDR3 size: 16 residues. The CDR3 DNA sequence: TGTGCCAGCAGCCTGGGGCGGCCGATCTTTGGAAACACCATATATTTT. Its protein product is CASSLGRPIFGNTIYF.

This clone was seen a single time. This CDR3 reads CASSDRNTGELFF. The DNA for the CDR3 is TGTGCCAGCAGTGACCGTAACACCGGGGAGCTGTTTTTT. The chain combines TRBV6-4 with TRBJ2-2; D unclear. The CDR3 is made up of 13 amino acids. With 2 bases removed from V and 2 bases from J, the gap between germline ends came to 3 bases. Germline assignment: CDR1 MRHNA and CDR2 SNTAGT.

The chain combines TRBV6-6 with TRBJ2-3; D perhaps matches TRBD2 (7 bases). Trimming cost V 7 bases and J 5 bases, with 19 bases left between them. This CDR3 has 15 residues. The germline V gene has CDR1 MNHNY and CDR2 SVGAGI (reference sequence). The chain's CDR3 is CASTSPRGAEDTQYF. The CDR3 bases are TGTGCCAGCACTTCCCCCCGGGGGGCGGAAGATACGCAGTATTTT.

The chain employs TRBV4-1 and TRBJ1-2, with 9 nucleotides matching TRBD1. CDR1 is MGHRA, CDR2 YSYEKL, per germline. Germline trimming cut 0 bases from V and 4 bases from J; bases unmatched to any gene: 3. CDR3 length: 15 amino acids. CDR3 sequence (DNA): TGCGCCAGCAGCCAAGATTGGGGACAGGGCTATGGCTACACCTTC. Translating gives CASSQDWGQGYGYTF.

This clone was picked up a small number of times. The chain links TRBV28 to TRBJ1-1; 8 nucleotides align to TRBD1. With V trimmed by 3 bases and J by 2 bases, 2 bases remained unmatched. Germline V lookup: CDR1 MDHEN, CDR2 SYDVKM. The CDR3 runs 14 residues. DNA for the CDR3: TGTGCCAGCAGTTTCAGGGGGCTTAACACTGAAGCTTTCTTT. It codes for CASSFRGLNTEAFF.

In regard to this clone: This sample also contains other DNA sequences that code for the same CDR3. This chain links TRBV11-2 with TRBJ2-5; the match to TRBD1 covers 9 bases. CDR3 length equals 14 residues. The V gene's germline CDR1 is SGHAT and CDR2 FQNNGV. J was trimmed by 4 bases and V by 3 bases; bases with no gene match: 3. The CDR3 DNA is TGTGCCAGCAGCTTGGGACAGGGACGAGAGACCCAGTACTTC. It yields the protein CASSLGQGRETQYF.

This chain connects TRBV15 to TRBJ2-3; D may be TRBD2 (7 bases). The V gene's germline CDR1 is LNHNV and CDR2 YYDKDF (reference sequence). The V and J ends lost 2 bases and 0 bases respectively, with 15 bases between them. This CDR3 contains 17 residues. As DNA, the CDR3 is TGTGCCACCAGCAGAACCCCGGGGGGCCCTAGCACAGATACGCAGTATTTT. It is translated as CATSRTPGGPSTDTQYF.

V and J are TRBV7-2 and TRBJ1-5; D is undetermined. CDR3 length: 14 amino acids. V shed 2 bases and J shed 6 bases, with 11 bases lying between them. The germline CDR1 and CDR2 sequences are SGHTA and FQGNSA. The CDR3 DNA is TGTGCCAGCAGCTTATCCGCCTCGGGTCAGCCCCAGCATTTT. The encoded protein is CASSLSASGQPQHF.

The CDR3 DNA sequence: TGTGCCTGGAGGGGGGAGGGTCAGCCCCAGCATTTT. It codes for CAWRGEGQPQHF. The chain carries TRBV30 and TRBJ1-5; the D gene is possibly TRBD1 (5 bases). The CDR3 has 12 amino acids. Trimming pared 3 bases from V and 6 bases from J, leaving 9 bases between. The germline gives CDR1 GTSNPN, CDR2 SVGIG (reference sequence).

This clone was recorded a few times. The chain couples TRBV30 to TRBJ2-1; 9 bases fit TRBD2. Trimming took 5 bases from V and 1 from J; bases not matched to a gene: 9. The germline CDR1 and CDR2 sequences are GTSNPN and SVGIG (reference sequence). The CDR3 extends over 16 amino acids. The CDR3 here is CAWEGGRAGSYNEQFF. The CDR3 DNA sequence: TGTGCCTGGGAGGGCGGGAGGGCCGGGTCCTACAATGAGCAGTTCTTC. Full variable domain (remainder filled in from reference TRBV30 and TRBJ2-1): SQTIHQWPATLVQPVGSPLSLECTVEGTSNPNLYWYRQAAGRGLQLLFYSVGIGQISSEVPQNLSASRPQDRQFILSSKKLLLSDSGFYLCAWEGGRAGSYNEQFFGPGTRLTVL.

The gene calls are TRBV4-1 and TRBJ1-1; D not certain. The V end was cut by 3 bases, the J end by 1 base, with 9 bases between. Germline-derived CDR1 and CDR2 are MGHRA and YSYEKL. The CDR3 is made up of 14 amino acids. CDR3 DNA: TGCGCCAGCAGCCAGCCGACAAAGAACACTGAAGCTTTCTTT. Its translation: CASSQPTKNTEAFF.

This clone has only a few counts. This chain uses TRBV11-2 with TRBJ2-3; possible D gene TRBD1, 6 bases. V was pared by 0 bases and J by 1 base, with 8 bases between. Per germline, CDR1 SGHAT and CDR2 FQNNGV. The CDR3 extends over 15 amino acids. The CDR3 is CASSLEQGRTDTQYF. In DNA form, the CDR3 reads TGTGCCAGCAGCTTAGAACAGGGTCGCACAGATACGCAGTATTTT.